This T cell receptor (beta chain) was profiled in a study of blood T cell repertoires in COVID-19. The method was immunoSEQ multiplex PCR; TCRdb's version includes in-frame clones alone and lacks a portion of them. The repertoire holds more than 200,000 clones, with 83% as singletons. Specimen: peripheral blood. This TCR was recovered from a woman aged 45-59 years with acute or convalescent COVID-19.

The CDR3 sequence: CASSLDRVPDTQYF. CDR3 DNA: TGTGCCAGCAGCTTGGACCGGGTCCCAGATACGCAGTATTTT. The chain joins TRBV5-4 to TRBJ2-3; D is uncertain. This CDR3 has 14 amino acids. Germline V lookup: CDR1 SGHNT, CDR2 YYREEE (reference sequence). V was trimmed by 0 bases and J by 4 bases, leaving 9 bases between them. The full variable domain, rest sourced from reference TRBV5-4 and TRBJ2-3, is ETGVTQSPTHLIKTRGQQVTLRCSSQSGHNTVSWYQQALGQGPQFIFQYYREEENGRGNFPPRFSGLQFPNYSSELNVNALELDDSALYLCASSLDRVPDTQYFGPGTRLTVL.